Shown below are 4 T cell receptor beta chains from a single sample sequenced in a study of shared clonotypes between healthy human individuals. Profiling relied on immunoSEQ multiplex PCR, and the TCRdb table lists in-frame clones only, not all of them. The sample lists some 2.1 million clones; approximately 95% were seen once. Specimen: naive CD4+ T cells sorted from blood. Subset here: CD45RA+ positively selected. The receptors were sampled from a man in his late teens or twenties in good health.

V gene TRBV5-6 combines with J gene TRBJ1-2, with 8 bases aligning to TRBD1. In germline, CDR1 is SGHDT, CDR2 YYEEEE. This CDR3 comprises 13 residues. The trim removed 4 bases at V and 8 bases at J, leaving 7 bases unmatched. This chain's CDR3 is CASSNGQGYGYTF. Written as DNA, the CDR3 is TGTGCCAGCAGCAATGGACAGGGCTACGGCTACACCTTC.

About this clone itself: Other DNA sequences in this specimen translate into the identical CDR3. This chain joins TRBV7-2 and TRBJ1-1; D gene ambiguous. The V end lost 1 base, the J end lost 0 bases, and 3 bases lay between the germline ends. The CDR3 extends over 13 amino acids. Germline CDR1 is SGHTA and CDR2 is FQGNSA. This CDR3 reads CASSLEMNTEAFF. The CDR3 nucleotides are TGTGCCAGCAGCTTAGAGATGAACACTGAAGCTTTCTTT.

With respect to this clone: Just one base apart from a much larger clone, this may be a read error. The V gene is TRBV7-7, the J gene TRBJ2-7; D may match TRBD1 or TRBD2 (6 bases each). The CDR3 totals 13 residues. Germline CDR1 and CDR2: SSHAT and FNYEAQ (reference sequence). The CDR3 spells CASSLGGWYEQYF. The DNA for the CDR3 is TGTGCTAGCAGCTTAGGGGGGTGGTACGAGCAGTACTTC.

The chain joins TRBV19 to TRBJ1-3; a weak D match, TRBD1 (5 bases). V shed 9 bases and J shed 2 bases, with 14 bases lying between them. CDR3 length equals 14 residues. Germline V lookup: CDR1 LNHDA, CDR2 SQIVND (reference sequence). CDR3 sequence (DNA): TGTGCCAGCTTATCAAGGGGACCTGGAAACACCATATATTTT. Amino acids: CASLSRGPGNTIYF. Full variable domain (outside the CDR3, taken from reference TRBV19 and TRBJ1-3): DGGITQSPKYLFRKEGQNVTLSCEQNLNHDAMYWYRQDPGQGLRLIYYSQIVNDFQKGDIAEGYSVSREKKESFPLTVTSAQKNPTAFYLCASLSRGPGNTIYFGEGSWLTVV.